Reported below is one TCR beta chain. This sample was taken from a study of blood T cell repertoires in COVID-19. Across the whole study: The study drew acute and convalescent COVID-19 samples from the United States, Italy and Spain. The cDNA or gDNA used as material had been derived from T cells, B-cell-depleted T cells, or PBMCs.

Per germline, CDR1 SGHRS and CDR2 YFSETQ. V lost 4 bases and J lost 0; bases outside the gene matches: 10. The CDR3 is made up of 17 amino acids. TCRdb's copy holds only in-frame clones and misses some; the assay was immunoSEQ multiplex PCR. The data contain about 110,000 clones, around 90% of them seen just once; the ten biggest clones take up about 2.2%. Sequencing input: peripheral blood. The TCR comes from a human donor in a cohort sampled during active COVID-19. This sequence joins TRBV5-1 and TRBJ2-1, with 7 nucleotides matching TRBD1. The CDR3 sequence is CASSPPQQGRSYNEQFF. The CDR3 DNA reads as TGCGCCAGCAGCCCCCCCCAACAGGGGCGCTCCTACAATGAGCAGTTCTTC.